Each of the 18 T cell receptor beta chains below was sequenced from the same sample in a study of T cells in narcolepsy. Measured with immunoSEQ multiplex PCR; TCRdb has only the in-frame clones, and not every one. The repertoire holds about 27,000 clones, with about 89% as singletons. Material for sequencing was CD45RA- memory CD4+ T cells from PBMCs. These receptors came from a human donor with narcolepsy.

CDR3 loop: CASSIWGQTETEKLFF. The CDR3 DNA sequence: TGTGCCAGTAGTATCTGGGGGCAGACAGAGACTGAAAAACTGTTTTTT. The gene calls are TRBV19 and TRBJ1-4; D might be TRBD1 (6 bases). Germline V gene data show CDR1 as LNHDA and CDR2 as SQIVND (reference sequence). The length of the CDR3 is 16 residues. V was clipped by 3 bases and J by 7 bases, with 18 bases between them. The full variable domain, rest sourced from reference TRBV19 and TRBJ1-4, is DGGITQSPKYLFRKEGQNVTLSCEQNLNHDAMYWYRQDPGQGLRLIYYSQIVNDFQKGDIAEGYSVSREKKESFPLTVTSAQKNPTAFYLCASSIWGQTETEKLFFGSGTQLSVL.

This clone was counted a single time. The chain employs TRBV2 and TRBJ1-4, with D perhaps matching TRBD1 (6 bases). The CDR3 sequence is 15 residues long. Germline lookup yields CDR1 SNHLY and CDR2 FYNNEI. Trimming cost V 6 bases and J 3 bases, with 14 bases left between them. The CDR3 is CASREHEGANEKLFF. The CDR3 DNA sequence: TGTGCCAGCAGGGAACACGAGGGGGCTAATGAAAAACTGTTTTTT. Combining the CDR3 with reference TRBV2 and TRBJ1-4 gives the whole variable domain EPEVTQTPSHQVTQMGQEVILRCVPISNHLYFYWYRQILGQKVEFLVSFYNNEISEKSEIFDDQFSVERPDGSNFTLKIRSTKLEDSAMYFCASREHEGANEKLFFGSGTQLSVL.

This chain links TRBV18 with TRBJ1-2; D is unclear. The V end lost 3 bases, the J end lost 6 bases, and 14 bases lay between the germline ends. The germline V gene has CDR1 KGHSH and CDR2 LQKENI. The CDR3 runs 14 residues. The CDR3 nucleotides read TGTGCCAGCTCACCGCGTCAGACACCCGATGGCTACACCTTC. Encoded protein: CASSPRQTPDGYTF.

V and J are TRBV6-5 and TRBJ2-3; D not resolved. This CDR3 has 11 residues. The V and J ends lost 2 bases and 6 bases respectively, with 3 bases between them. Germline-derived CDR1 and CDR2 are MNHEY and SVGAGI. The CDR3 nucleotides are TGTGCCAGCAGTTACATTGATACGCAGTATTTT. Its translation is CASSYIDTQYF.

This chain joins TRBV5-1 and TRBJ2-2; 7 bases align to TRBD1. This CDR3 contains 16 residues. The V gene's germline CDR1 is SGHRS and CDR2 YFSETQ. V was pared by 0 bases and J by 4 bases, with 6 bases of the junction left unmatched. CDR3 amino acids: CASSLDYRGGTGELFF. CDR3 nucleotides: TGCGCCAGCAGCTTGGACTACAGGGGTGGCACCGGGGAGCTGTTTTTT.

The J gene is TRBJ1-1, the V gene TRBV6-1; unclear D gene. The CDR3 runs 13 residues. Germline V gene lookup returns CDR1 MNHNS and CDR2 SASEGT. The V end was cut by 5 bases, the J end by 4 bases, with 11 bases between. CDR3: CASSYQPGTEAFF. The CDR3 DNA follows: TGTGCCAGCAGTTATCAACCCGGCACTGAAGCTTTCTTT.

The genes are TRBV29-1 and TRBJ1-2; D is possibly TRBD1 (5 bases). The CDR3 contains 10 residues. V was cut by 6 bases and J by 7 bases, with 9 bases left in between. Looked up from germline, CDR1 is SQVTM and CDR2 is ANQGSEA. The DNA for the CDR3 is TGCAGCGTGGGGGTGGTTGGCTACACCTTC. Its protein is CSVGVVGYTF. Combining the CDR3 with reference TRBV29-1 and TRBJ1-2 gives the whole variable domain SAVISQKPSRDICQRGTSLTIQCQVDSQVTMMFWYRQQPGQSLTLIATANQGSEATYESGFVIDKFPISRPNLTFSTLTVSNMSPEDSSIYLCSVGVVGYTFGSGTRLTVV.

This chain connects TRBV5-8 to TRBJ1-2, with D uncertain. The CDR3 has 14 amino acids. Germline CDR1 is SGHTS and CDR2 is YDEGEE. V lost 0 bases to trimming and J lost 4 bases, with 10 bases between them. The CDR3 DNA sequence: TGTGCCAGCAGCTTGGATTCCGGTCGCTATGGCTACACCTTC. It encodes CASSLDSGRYGYTF. Full variable domain (outside the CDR3, taken from reference TRBV5-8 and TRBJ1-2): EAGVTQSPTHLIKTRGQQATLRCSPISGHTSVYWYQQALGLGLQFLLWYDEGEERNRGNFPPRFSGRQFPNYSSELNVNALELEDSALYLCASSLDSGRYGYTFGSGTRLTVV.

The chain links TRBV11-2 to TRBJ2-3, with D possibly matching TRBD1 (7 bases). Trimming removed 3 bases at V and 1 base at J, with 14 bases between. The CDR3 has 16 residues. Germline V gene data show CDR1 as SGHAT and CDR2 as FQNNGV. The DNA of the CDR3 is TGTGCCAGCAGCTTGGGTGGAGGGGGCGGCACAGATACGCAGTATTTT. It specifies CASSLGGGGGTDTQYF.

The chain uses TRBV7-9 and TRBJ1-4, with TRBD1 as a possible D gene (5 bases). Germline V CDR1 and CDR2: SEHNR, FQNEAQ (reference sequence). CDR3 size: 14 residues. V was clipped by 7 bases and J by 4 bases, with 13 bases between them. DNA of the CDR3: TGTGCCAGCACCTCGGGAGGGGTTAATGAAAAACTGTTTTTT. Its protein product is CASTSGGVNEKLFF.

The chain uses TRBV19 and TRBJ2-2, with 8 positions matching TRBD1. Germline CDR1 LNHDA, CDR2 SQIVND (reference sequence). The length of the CDR3 is 14 residues. V gave up 7 bases and J gave up 6 bases; unmatched junction bases: 7. The DNA for the CDR3 is TGTGCCAGTAATAACCCGACAGGGGCCGGGGAGCTGTTTTTT. This codes for CASNNPTGAGELFF.

The gene calls are TRBV14 and TRBJ2-1, with 10 bases matching TRBD2. CDR1 and CDR2 from the germline V gene are SGHDN and FVKESK. Trimming removed 1 base from V and 8 bases from J; junction bases left unmatched: 5. This CDR3 comprises 15 residues. The DNA for the CDR3 is TGTGCCAGCAGCCAAGTGAGCGGGGGGGTCGATGAGCAGTTCTTC. Its protein is CASSQVSGGVDEQFF.

The J gene is TRBJ2-2, the V gene TRBV11-2, with D uncertain. Germline V gene sequence: CDR1 SGHAT, CDR2 FQNNGV. Trimming took off 5 bases at V and 3 bases at J, with 19 bases between the two ends. The CDR3 covers 17 residues. The CDR3 bases are TGTGCCAGCAGCGACTCGCGTCATGTAGATTACACCGGGGAGCTGTTTTTT. It yields the protein CASSDSRHVDYTGELFF. The entire variable domain, with the rest obtained from reference TRBV11-2 and TRBJ2-2, is as follows: EAGVAQSPRYKIIEKRQSVAFWCNPISGHATLYWYQQILGQGPKLLIQFQNNGVVDDSQLPKDRFSAERLKGVDSTLKIQPAKLEDSAVYLCASSDSRHVDYTGELFFGEGSRLTVL.

This clone was observed once. This sequence joins TRBV28 and TRBJ1-2, with no clear D. This CDR3 has 13 amino acids. V lost 2 bases and J lost 8, with 12 bases in between. Germline V gives CDR1 MDHEN, CDR2 SYDVKM. CDR3 residues: CASSLSKLRGYTF. The CDR3 DNA reads TGTGCCAGCAGTTTAAGCAAACTGAGGGGCTACACCTTC.

This clone has only one observation. The chain combines TRBV6-1 with TRBJ2-2; no firm D call. V was pared by 8 bases and J by 0 bases, with 13 bases between. The CDR3 is 15 amino acids. CDR1 and CDR2 (germline): MNHNS, SASEGT. The CDR3 here is CASALGRANTGELFF. In DNA form, the CDR3 reads TGTGCCAGCGCCTTGGGCAGAGCGAACACCGGGGAGCTGTTTTTT.

The V and J genes are TRBV7-9 and TRBJ1-3, with D possibly matching TRBD1 (5 bases). Germline CDR1 and CDR2: SEHNR and FQNEAQ (reference sequence). The CDR3 runs 14 residues. V dropped 0 bases and J dropped 8 bases, with 11 bases sitting between them. The chain's CDR3 is CASSLAGRDDTIYF. The DNA for the CDR3 is TGTGCCAGCAGCTTAGCGGGCAGGGACGACACCATATATTTT. Together with reference TRBV7-9 and TRBJ1-3, the CDR3 gives the full variable domain: DTGVSQNPRHKITKRGQNVTFRCDPISEHNRLYWYRQTLGQGPEFLTYFQNEAQLEKSRLLSDRFSAERPKGSFSTLEIQRTEQGDSAMYLCASSLAGRDDTIYFGEGSWLTVV.

The V and J genes are TRBV14 and TRBJ1-1; no reliable D call. There are 13 residues in the CDR3. The V gene's germline CDR1 is SGHDN and CDR2 FVKESK. Trimming took 4 bases from V and 10 from J, leaving 16 bases between them. CDR3 in amino acids: CASSRPGTAGAFF. The CDR3 DNA sequence: TGTGCCAGCAGCCGGCCGGGAACAGCGGGAGCTTTCTTT.

The J gene is TRBJ1-1, the V gene TRBV15; D gene uncertain. Germline CDR1 and CDR2: LNHNV and YYDKDF (reference sequence). CDR3 length equals 13 residues. The ends were cut back, 3 bases at V and 3 bases at J, with 8 bases in the middle. For the CDR3, the DNA is TGTGCCACCAGCAGGAAGGGTGACACTGAAGCTTTCTTT. This translates into CATSRKGDTEAFF.